This T cell receptor beta chain was retrieved from a study of shared clonotypes between healthy human individuals. Assay used: immunoSEQ multiplex PCR; TCRdb lists only in-frame clones, some missing. The table includes approximately 2.4 million clones, 90% to 97% detected once. Trimming pared 10 bases from V and 0 bases from J, leaving 12 bases between. Germline CDR1 and CDR2: LNHDA and SQIVND (reference sequence). The CDR3 contains 13 residues. Specimen: naive CD4+ T cells sorted from blood. The subset was: CD45RA+ positively selected. V and J are TRBV19 and TRBJ1-2, with D uncertain. This clonotype was obtained from a man younger than 35 in good health. Here the CDR3 DNA reads TGTGCCACTCAAGGCAGCTCTAACTATGGCTACACCTTC. Translating it yields CATQGSSNYGYTF.